These 10 T cell receptor beta chains came from one sample sequenced in a study of T cell responses to AZD1222 COVID-19 vaccine. The table came from immunoSEQ multiplex PCR; TCRdb's copy has only in-frame clones and leaves some out. The table includes roughly 120,000 clones, roughly 84% detected once. The sample here was peripheral blood, taken on day 0 of AZD1222 vaccination. Receptors originate from an adult in good health.

The chain combines TRBV11-2 with TRBJ1-2, with D tentatively TRBD1 (5 bases). CDR3 length equals 15 residues. V lost 5 bases, J lost 0 bases, and 13 bases lay in between. CDR1 and CDR2 from the germline V gene are SGHAT and FQNNGV. CDR3 amino acids: CASSRGAGTNYGYTF. The DNA for the CDR3 is TGTGCCAGCAGCAGGGGAGCAGGGACTAACTATGGCTACACCTTC.

The V and J genes are TRBV4-3 and TRBJ2-3, with 10 bases aligning to TRBD2. V was pared by 1 base and J by 5 bases, with 9 bases of the junction left unmatched. This CDR3 has 17 residues. Germline CDR1 and CDR2: LGHNA and YSLEER. The DNA for the CDR3 is TGCGCCAGCAGCCAAGGGAGAACTAGCGGGGAGATAGATACGCAGTATTTT. Translated, it gives CASSQGRTSGEIDTQYF.

J is TRBJ2-1 and V is TRBV21-1; the table's TRBD2 call for D was not verified on the DNA. TRBV21-1 is reported as a pseudogene. The CDR3 extends over 17 amino acids. CDR3 protein: CASSKDKKALGGNEQFF. CDR3 DNA: TGTGCCAGCAGCAAAGACAAAAAAGCCCTCGGGGGAAATGAGCAGTTCTTC.

The chain couples TRBV6-5 to TRBJ2-5; unclear D gene. The germline V and J ends were trimmed by 7 bases and 3 bases, with 18 bases remaining between them. Germline V gene sequence: CDR1 MNHEY, CDR2 SVGAGI. The CDR3 contains 15 residues. CDR3 nucleotides: TGTGCCAGCACCTCACTCGGAACAGTAGAAGAGACCCAGTACTTC. Protein sequence: CASTSLGTVEETQYF.

This chain connects TRBV19 to TRBJ1-5, with D uncertain. Germline V gene sequence: CDR1 LNHDA, CDR2 SQIVND (reference sequence). The CDR3 loop spans 14 amino acids. V lost 3 bases and J 4 bases, leaving 10 bases between the germline ends. CDR3: CASSIPLGNQPQHF. DNA of the CDR3: TGTGCCAGTAGTATCCCCCTGGGAAATCAGCCCCAGCATTTT.

This clone was observed a single time. V and J are TRBV10-3 and TRBJ1-2; D is uncertain. CDR1 ENHRY and CDR2 SYGVKD come from the germline V gene. The length of the CDR3 is 12 residues. Trimming took off 4 bases at V and 3 bases at J, with 6 bases between the two ends. CDR3 sequence reads: CAISGSDYGYTF. The CDR3 DNA reads as TGTGCCATCAGTGGCTCGGACTATGGCTACACCTTC.

The chain links TRBV9 to TRBJ2-3; 9 bases fit TRBD2. Losses at the gene ends were 3 bases for V and 4 bases for J; bases not matched to a gene: 18. Germline CDR1 and CDR2: SGDLS and YYNGEE. This CDR3 contains 19 residues. CDR3 coding DNA: TGTGCCAGCAGCGGAACGACTTCCCAGCGGGGGGCCGAACCAGATACGCAGTATTTT. This translates into CASSGTTSQRGAEPDTQYF.

The chain links TRBV6-2 or TRBV6-3 to TRBJ1-5, with 12 bases fitting TRBD1. Germline loops: CDR1 MNHEY, CDR2 SVGEGT. V was clipped by 4 bases and J by 0 bases; unmatched bases: 4. This CDR3 spans 17 amino acids. The CDR3 loop is CASSSGQGAPSNQPQHF. The CDR3 DNA reads as TGTGCCAGCAGTTCGGGACAGGGGGCTCCTAGCAATCAGCCCCAGCATTTT.

This sequence joins TRBV3-1 (or the pseudogene TRBV3-2) and TRBJ1-2; TRBD1 agrees at 8 bases. The CDR3 totals 14 residues. With V trimmed by 4 bases and J by 5 bases, 6 bases remained unmatched. The germline CDR1 and CDR2 sequences are LGHDT and YNNKEL (reference sequence). The CDR3, as DNA: TGTGCCAGCAGCCCAATACAGGGGGGGTATGGCTACACCTTC. Protein product: CASSPIQGGYGYTF.

This chain joins TRBV4-2 and TRBJ1-3, with unresolved D. Trimming removed 0 bases at V and 12 bases at J, with 9 bases between. This CDR3 is built from 12 residues. Germline lookup yields CDR1 LGHNA and CDR2 YNFKEQ. CDR3 protein: CASSQDRRDIYF. The CDR3 nucleotides are TGTGCCAGCAGCCAAGACCGTCGGGACATATATTTT.